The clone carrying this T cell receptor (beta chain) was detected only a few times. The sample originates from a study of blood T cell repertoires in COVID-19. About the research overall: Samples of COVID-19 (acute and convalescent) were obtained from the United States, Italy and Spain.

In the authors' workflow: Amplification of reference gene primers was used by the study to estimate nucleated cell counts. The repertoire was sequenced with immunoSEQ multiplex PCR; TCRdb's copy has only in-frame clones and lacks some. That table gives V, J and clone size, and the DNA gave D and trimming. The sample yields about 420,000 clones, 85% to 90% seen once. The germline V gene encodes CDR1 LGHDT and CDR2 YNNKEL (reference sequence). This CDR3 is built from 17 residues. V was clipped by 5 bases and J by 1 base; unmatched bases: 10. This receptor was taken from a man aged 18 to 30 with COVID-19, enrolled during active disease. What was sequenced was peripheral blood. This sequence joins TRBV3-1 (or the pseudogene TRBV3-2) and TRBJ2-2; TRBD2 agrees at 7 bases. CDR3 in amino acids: CASSVHTSDRNTGELFF. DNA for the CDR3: TGTGCCAGCAGCGTTCATACTAGCGACCGGAACACCGGGGAGCTGTTTTTT.